The 29 T cell receptor beta chains in this list originate from one sample, sequenced in a study of cytomegalovirus exposure and HLA in healthy donors. PCR involved 60 Vbeta and 13 Jbeta primers. Sequencing was performed with immunoSEQ multiplex PCR; in TCRdb, only in-frame clones are kept and a portion is missing. This table has some 100,000 clones, under 85% appearing once. Sequences were obtained from PBMCs. The source is a man aged 40-49 years in good health and CMV-seronegative.

The J gene is TRBJ1-4, the V gene TRBV5-1; 7 nucleotides align to TRBD1. In germline, CDR1 is SGHRS, CDR2 YFSETQ. This CDR3 is built from 17 residues. V trimming: 4 bases; J trimming: 0 bases; junction bases outside the gene matches: 9. The DNA of the CDR3 is TGCGCCAGCAGCGCGACAGGGTATAGGGCAACTAATGAAAAACTGTTTTTT. Translated, it gives CASSATGYRATNEKLFF. Based on the CDR3 plus reference TRBV5-1 and TRBJ1-4, the full variable domain is KAGVTQTPRYLIKTRGQQVTLSCSPISGHRSVSWYQQTPGQGLQFLFEYFSETQRNKGNFPGRFSGRQFSNSRSEMNVSTLELGDSALYLCASSATGYRATNEKLFFGSGTQLSVL.

This clone was recorded only once. The rearrangement joins TRBV5-4 to TRBJ1-4; unclear D gene. The CDR3 spans 14 residues. Deletions cut 0 bases from V and 8 bases from J, with 11 bases between. The germline CDR1 and CDR2 sequences are SGHNT and YYREEE (reference sequence). CDR3 in DNA: TGTGCCAGCAGCTTGGCGGGGTTTAGGGAAAAACTGTTTTTT. Protein: CASSLAGFREKLFF.

V is TRBV9 and J is TRBJ2-1; 13 bases line up with TRBD2. V trimming: 0 bases; J trimming: 9 bases; junction bases outside the gene matches: 0. Germline V CDR1 and CDR2: SGDLS, YYNGEE. CDR3 length: 14 amino acids. Written as DNA, the CDR3 is TGTGCCAGCAGCGTAGGACTAGCGGGGGGTGAGCAGTTCTTC. Translation gives CASSVGLAGGEQFF. Full variable domain (outside the CDR3, taken from reference TRBV9 and TRBJ2-1): DSGVTQTPKHLITATGQRVTLRCSPRSGDLSVYWYQQSLDQGLQFLIQYYNGEERAKGNILERFSAQQFPDLHSELNLSSLELGDSALYFCASSVGLAGGEQFFGPGTRLTVL.

This clone is a singleton in its sample. The chain is built from TRBV2 and TRBJ2-7; 9 bases are shared with TRBD1. The CDR3 has 14 residues. V gave up 8 bases and J gave up 3 bases; unmatched junction bases: 8. The germline gives CDR1 SNHLY, CDR2 FYNNEI. The CDR3 region is CASWGGTGNYEQYF. The CDR3, as DNA: TGTGCCAGCTGGGGGGGGACAGGGAACTACGAGCAGTACTTC. The whole variable domain, remainder taken from reference TRBV2 and TRBJ2-7, is EPEVTQTPSHQVTQMGQEVILRCVPISNHLYFYWYRQILGQKVEFLVSFYNNEISEKSEIFDDQFSVERPDGSNFTLKIRSTKLEDSAMYFCASWGGTGNYEQYFGPGTRLTVT.

In the case of this clone: An end of the junction differs from the germline gene, which may be a read error. The V and J genes are TRBV7-7 and TRBJ1-1, with D possibly matching TRBD1 (5 bases). Germline V gives CDR1 SSHAT, CDR2 FNYEAQ (reference sequence). CDR3 length: 13 residues. The chain's CDR3 is CASSLVQGAEAFF. The CDR3 coding sequence is TGTGCTAGCAGCTTAGTGCAGGGCGCTGAAGCTTTCTTT.

The chain recombines TRBV6-6 with TRBJ2-2; 14 bases are a match to TRBD2. The V and J ends lost 6 bases and 3 bases, in that order; junction bases with no gene match: 0. This CDR3 has 15 amino acids. From germline, CDR1 is MNHNY and CDR2 SVGAGI (reference sequence). Here the CDR3 reads CASRGLAGDTGELFF. The DNA for the CDR3 is TGTGCCAGCAGGGGACTAGCGGGGGACACCGGGGAGCTGTTTTTT.

The chain joins TRBV6-1 to TRBJ1-4; D uncertain. V shed 5 bases and J shed 8 bases, with 9 bases lying between them. CDR1 and CDR2 from the germline V gene are MNHNS and SASEGT. The length of the CDR3 is 12 residues. The CDR3 here is CASSPLGEKLFF. Written as DNA, the CDR3 is TGTGCCAGCAGTCCTCTAGGCGAAAAACTGTTTTTT.

The chain couples TRBV10-2 to TRBJ1-5; D is unresolved. The germline V gene has CDR1 WSHSY and CDR2 SAAADI. V lost 3 bases, J lost 2 bases, and 8 bases lay in between. This CDR3 has 14 residues. CDR3 residues: CASSDVGRNQPQHF. As DNA, the CDR3 is TGCGCCAGCAGTGACGTGGGCCGCAATCAGCCCCAGCATTTT.

V usage is TRBV18 and J usage is TRBJ2-7; D might be TRBD1 (6 bases). The CDR3 has 16 residues. Germline V lookup: CDR1 KGHSH, CDR2 LQKENI. The V and J ends lost 4 bases and 0 bases respectively, with 16 bases between them. The CDR3 DNA is TGTGCCAGCTCACAGCCGGGACACCCTGTCTCCTACGAGCAGTACTTC. Translating it yields CASSQPGHPVSYEQYF.

This chain links TRBV19 with TRBJ2-1; D gene unclear. The CDR3 sequence is 13 residues long. The V and J ends lost 5 bases and 9 bases respectively, with 14 bases between them. Germline CDR1 and CDR2: LNHDA and SQIVND (reference sequence). CDR3 sequence: CASSADIAPEQFF. The CDR3 region has the DNA TGTGCCAGTAGTGCAGACATCGCCCCTGAGCAGTTCTTC.

The chain combines TRBV2 with TRBJ2-7; possible D gene TRBD1, 5 bases. Trimming stripped 7 bases from V and 7 bases from J, with 17 bases between. Germline-derived CDR1 and CDR2 are SNHLY and FYNNEI. The length of the CDR3 is 13 residues. CDR3 loop: CASTFGRVDEQYF. The CDR3 bases are TGTGCCAGCACTTTTGGCAGGGTAGATGAGCAGTACTTC.

This clone was detected only a few times. J is TRBJ2-5 and V is TRBV2; D is perhaps TRBD2 (5 bases). The CDR3 sequence is 14 residues long. V was trimmed by 0 bases and J by 5 bases, leaving 10 bases between them. The germline V gene encodes CDR1 SNHLY and CDR2 FYNNEI. This chain's CDR3 is CASSEARAWETQYF. The CDR3 DNA follows: TGTGCCAGCAGTGAAGCGAGGGCATGGGAGACCCAGTACTTC.

The genes are TRBV5-1 and TRBJ1-4; D is unclear. V lost 4 bases and J lost 0, with 7 bases in between. The germline V gene has CDR1 SGHRS and CDR2 YFSETQ. This CDR3 spans 14 amino acids. DNA for the CDR3: TGCGCCAGCAGCCCCTCCTCAACTAATGAAAAACTGTTTTTT. This gives the protein CASSPSSTNEKLFF.

The chain links TRBV6-1 to TRBJ2-3; a possible D gene is TRBD2 (5 bases). V lost 3 bases, J lost 12 bases, and 16 bases lay in between. Germline-derived CDR1 and CDR2 are MNHNS and SASEGT. The CDR3 covers 13 residues. Here the CDR3 DNA reads TGTGCCAGCAGTGATCCCATTTCGGGGTTACAGTATTTT. This gives the protein CASSDPISGLQYF.

Here the CDR3 reads CASSLQGTAGELFF. DNA for the CDR3: TGTGCCAGCAGTCTACAGGGGACCGCCGGGGAGCTGTTTTTT. The chain combines TRBV2 with TRBJ2-2; 7 bases line up with TRBD1. V shed 5 bases and J 6 bases; nucleotides not matched to a gene: 6. This CDR3 is built from 14 residues. Germline CDR1 is SNHLY and CDR2 is FYNNEI.

Note on this clone: Additional DNA sequences in this sample encode the identical CDR3. The V and J genes are TRBV9 and TRBJ2-7; possible D gene TRBD1, 6 bases. The length of the CDR3 is 13 residues. V lost 4 bases and J lost 2, with 10 bases in between. Per the germline V gene, CDR1 is SGDLS and CDR2 is YYNGEE. The CDR3 loop reads CASSPDSAYEQYF. For the CDR3, the DNA is TGTGCCAGCAGCCCGGACAGTGCCTACGAGCAGTACTTC.

This chain connects TRBV14 to TRBJ2-1; D possibly corresponds to TRBD2 (6 bases). The CDR3 spans 15 residues. Germline V gives CDR1 SGHDN, CDR2 FVKESK. V was clipped by 3 bases and J by 0 bases, with 9 bases between them. CDR3 region: CASSQDGGSYNEQFF. CDR3 nucleotides: TGTGCCAGCAGCCAGGACGGGGGCTCCTACAATGAGCAGTTCTTC.

The V and J genes are TRBV4-1 and TRBJ2-3; 8 bases agree with TRBD2. Germline CDR1 MGHRA, CDR2 YSYEKL. The CDR3 length is 18 residues. V shed 0 bases, J shed 0 bases, and the junction held 8 bases outside the gene matches. Written as DNA, the CDR3 is TGCGCCAGCAGCCAAGATCGTCATTCTAGCGGGAGCACAGATACGCAGTATTTT. Its translation: CASSQDRHSSGSTDTQYF.

V usage is TRBV29-1 and J usage is TRBJ2-7; 9 nucleotides align to TRBD1. The CDR3 is made up of 15 amino acids. Trimming cost V 3 bases and J 1 base; bases outside gene matches: 7. Germline V gene data show CDR1 as SQVTM and CDR2 as ANQGSEA. CDR3 protein: CSVEYPDRGSYEQYF. DNA for the CDR3: TGCAGCGTTGAGTATCCGGACAGGGGTTCCTACGAGCAGTACTTC.

The chain carries TRBV6-4 and TRBJ2-2; 8 bases map to TRBD1. Germline CDR1 and CDR2: MRHNA and SNTAGT. The V gene end was trimmed by 5 bases and the J gene end by 5 bases; junction bases not matched to a gene: 4. The CDR3 covers 14 residues. The CDR3 is CASSLQGDTGELFF. The CDR3 region has the DNA TGTGCCAGCAGTTTACAGGGGGATACCGGGGAGCTGTTTTTT.

This rearrangement joins TRBV7-8 to TRBJ2-7; TRBD1 agrees at 8 bases. Germline loops: CDR1 SGHVS, CDR2 FQNEAQ. Unmatched junction bases numbered 7, after V lost 5 bases and J lost 4 bases. There are 14 residues in the CDR3. The CDR3 nucleotides read TGTGCCAGCAGCATTAGGACAGGGTATTACGAGCAGTACTTC. Translating gives CASSIRTGYYEQYF.

CDR3 DNA sequence: TGTGCCAGCAGCAATGACAGGGGAGGATATCAGCAGTTCTTC. Translated: CASSNDRGGYQQFF. V gene TRBV7-2 combines with J gene TRBJ2-1; TRBD1 aligns across 8 bases. Germline V lookup: CDR1 SGHTA, CDR2 FQGNSA. The CDR3 has 14 residues. V lost 5 bases and J lost 11; bases outside the gene matches: 11.

The chain recombines TRBV15 with TRBJ2-3; D possibly corresponds to TRBD1 (6 bases). Germline assignment: CDR1 LNHNV and CDR2 YYDKDF (reference sequence). CDR3 length equals 14 residues. The V gene lost 10 bases and the J gene lost 3 bases, with 17 bases spanning the gap. DNA for the CDR3: TGTGCCATCGCAGGGGTGGGACGAACAGATACGCAGTATTTT. Protein product: CAIAGVGRTDTQYF.

The CDR3 protein is CAASKEGGTGELFF. The CDR3 DNA follows: TGTGCTGCTAGTAAGGAGGGCGGCACCGGGGAGCTGTTTTTT. The rearrangement uses TRBV12-5 and TRBJ2-2; perhaps TRBD2 as D (6 bases). The germline gives CDR1 LGHNT, CDR2 FRNRAP. There are 14 residues in the CDR3. V was shortened by 11 bases and J by 4 bases, with 17 bases between the two germline ends.

A few counts support this clone. This chain connects TRBV11-2 to TRBJ1-6; the D is unclear. This CDR3 contains 17 residues. Trimming removed 1 base from V and 0 bases from J, with 10 bases in between. The V gene's germline CDR1 is SGHAT and CDR2 FQNNGV. The CDR3 is CASSLVQVSSYNSPLHF. CDR3 nucleotide sequence: TGTGCCAGCAGCTTAGTCCAGGTCTCCTCCTATAATTCACCCCTCCACTTT. Full variable domain (remainder filled in from reference TRBV11-2 and TRBJ1-6): EAGVAQSPRYKIIEKRQSVAFWCNPISGHATLYWYQQILGQGPKLLIQFQNNGVVDDSQLPKDRFSAERLKGVDSTLKIQPAKLEDSAVYLCASSLVQVSSYNSPLHFGNGTRLTVT.

The rearrangement joins TRBV4-3 to TRBJ2-6; 8 positions agree with TRBD2. The ends lost 0 bases at V and 3 bases at J; junction bases unmatched: 16. The CDR3 length is 21 residues. Germline assignment: CDR1 LGHNA and CDR2 YSLEER. The CDR3 loop reads CASSQDGRGAAGGYGANVLTF. CDR3 DNA: TGCGCCAGCAGCCAAGACGGTAGGGGGGCGGCGGGGGGATATGGGGCCAACGTCCTGACTTTC.

The chain carries TRBV5-1 and TRBJ2-3; 9 nucleotides agree with TRBD1. The germline gives CDR1 SGHRS, CDR2 YFSETQ. V shed 4 bases and J 4 bases; nucleotides not matched to a gene: 7. This CDR3 has 15 amino acids. This chain's CDR3 is CASSITGTGPDTQYF. CDR3 nucleotide sequence: TGCGCCAGCAGCATAACCGGGACAGGGCCAGATACGCAGTATTTT.

This clone has more than one count but fewer than ten. The chain combines TRBV5-4 with TRBJ2-3, with D possibly TRBD2 on 5 matching bases. CDR1 is SGHNT and CDR2 is YYREEE in the germline V gene (reference sequence). This CDR3 contains 16 residues. Trimming left V 0 bases short and J 1 base short, with 12 bases between. CDR3 in amino acids: CASSLASGMGTDTQYF. CDR3 nucleotides: TGTGCCAGCAGCTTGGCGTCGGGGATGGGCACAGATACGCAGTATTTT.

The V call is TRBV11-2, the J call TRBJ1-3; 8 nucleotides match TRBD1. The CDR3 loop spans 17 amino acids. Per germline, CDR1 SGHAT and CDR2 FQNNGV. The junction had 11 bases not matched to a gene; V was cut back by 6 bases and J by 1 base. The CDR3 here is CASRPGQGTMSGNTIYF. The CDR3 DNA is TGTGCCAGCAGACCCGGACAGGGAACAATGTCTGGAAACACCATATATTTT.